Sequencing of this TCR beta chain was carried out in a study of liver allograft versus peripheral blood T cells. Study-level information: Transplanted livers and recipients' peripheral blood had their T cell receptor repertoires compared.

TCRdb reprocessed the reads with MiXCR, giving one entry per CDR3 protein. The sample has about 5,300 distinct CDR3 sequences; over 15% are singletons. Within the sample, this clonotype is medium-sized (0.01 to 0.1%). Its antigen is currently unknown. Whole-study findings and limits: Intragraft liver T cell receptor repertoires reportedly differed from peripheral blood repertoires.

Trimming took 5 bases from V and 5 from J, leaving 13 bases between them. The CDR3 contains 13 residues. CDR1 is MNHEY and CDR2 is SVGEGT in the germline V gene. The clonotype comes from a human patient who had a liver transplant. Some T cells may be provided by the graft donor. The J gene is TRBJ2-7, the V gene TRBV6-2 or TRBV6-3, with D hard to call. The CDR3: CASSPISGHEQYF. As DNA, the CDR3 is TGTGCCAGCAGTCCCATATCCGGGCACGAGCAGTACTTC.